These 12 T cell receptor beta chains were all obtained from the same sample, sequenced in a study of T cell responses to AZD1222 COVID-19 vaccine (dated by TCRdb to the early 2020s). In the paper's terms, the time point label means: baseline before first vaccination. Library generation was performed with the immunoSEQ multiplex PCR assay. Entries here come from immuneACCESS through TCRdb and include only in-frame sequences with V and J called. Some clones fail to appear in such tables; in the studies checked, an unresolved V gene covers under half of the shortfall, and the cause of the remainder is unknown. In all, the sample holds around 130,000 clones, and roughly 85% of those were seen once. The ten largest clones capture 9% to 9.5% of the sample. Sequences were derived from peripheral blood, sampled on day 0 of AZD1222 vaccination. The source of these receptors is an adult in good health.

The chain employs TRBV28 and TRBJ1-1, with D possibly being TRBD1 (5 bases). The CDR3 is made up of 14 amino acids. Between the trimmed V and J ends, which lost 2 bases and 5 bases, there was a span of 12 bases. Per the germline V gene, CDR1 is MDHEN and CDR2 is SYDVKM. The CDR3 loop reads CASSLGGLETEAFF. For the CDR3, the DNA is TGTGCCAGCAGTTTAGGGGGATTGGAGACTGAAGCTTTCTTT.

The sample holds a few counts of this clone. The chain is built from TRBV27 and TRBJ1-5; the match to TRBD1 covers 8 bases. The V and J ends lost 5 bases and 7 bases, in that order; junction bases with no gene match: 7. Germline V lookup: CDR1 MNHEY, CDR2 SMNVEV (reference sequence). This CDR3 contains 14 residues. In nucleotides, the CDR3 is TGTGCCAGCAGTCCGGACAGGGCCCAGCAGCCCCAGCATTTT. It codes for CASSPDRAQQPQHF.

This rearrangement joins TRBV25-1 to TRBJ1-2; 7 bases line up with TRBD1. The trim removed 8 bases at V and 5 bases at J, leaving 5 bases unmatched. The CDR3 spans 12 residues. CDR1 and CDR2 (germline): MGHDK, SYGVNS. The CDR3 here is CASSRGQYGYTF. The CDR3, as DNA: TGTGCCAGCTCCAGGGGACAGTATGGCTACACCTTC.

The rearrangement uses TRBV3-1 (or the pseudogene TRBV3-2) and TRBJ1-1, with D tentatively TRBD1 (6 bases). The CDR3 sequence is 14 residues long. V was pared by 4 bases and J by 1 base, with 10 bases between. Germline V gene sequence: CDR1 LGHDT, CDR2 YNNKEL (reference sequence). CDR3 nucleotides: TGTGCCAGCAGCCGAGGAGGGGGGAACACTGAAGCTTTCTTT. Translated: CASSRGGGNTEAFF.

The table lists this clone with a few counts. This chain uses TRBV19 with TRBJ2-7, with TRBD2 matching 9 bases. V lost 0 bases to trimming and J lost 4 bases; unmatched junction nucleotides: 7. Germline values: CDR1 LNHDA, CDR2 SQIVND (reference sequence). This CDR3 has 16 residues. The CDR3 is CASSIDGGRALYEQYF. The CDR3 nucleotides are TGTGCCAGTAGTATAGATGGCGGGAGGGCCTTGTACGAGCAGTACTTC.

This clone occurred a few times. The rearrangement uses TRBV3-1 (or the pseudogene TRBV3-2) and TRBJ1-5; possible D gene TRBD1, 6 bases. CDR1 LGHDT and CDR2 YNNKEL come from the germline V gene (reference sequence). This CDR3 spans 14 amino acids. The ends were cut back, 0 bases at V and 4 bases at J, with 7 bases in the middle. CDR3 bases: TGTGCCAGCAGCCAAGAAGGGGGGAATCAGCCCCAGCATTTT. Residues: CASSQEGGNQPQHF.

The V and J genes are TRBV14 and TRBJ1-6; D not certain. In germline, CDR1 is SGHDN, CDR2 FVKESK. The CDR3 extends over 14 amino acids. Between the trimmed V and J ends, which lost 4 bases and 13 bases, there was a span of 17 bases. The CDR3 protein is CASSPSWQARPLHF. CDR3 in DNA: TGTGCCAGCAGCCCCAGCTGGCAGGCTCGGCCCCTCCACTTT.

J is TRBJ1-5 and V is TRBV10-3; 7 bases fit TRBD1. This CDR3 spans 14 amino acids. Germline V gene lookup returns CDR1 ENHRY and CDR2 SYGVKD. The V and J ends lost 8 bases and 0 bases, in that order; junction bases with no gene match: 4. CDR3 sequence reads: CAIGTDYSNQPQHF. CDR3 coding DNA: TGTGCCATCGGGACAGATTATAGCAATCAGCCCCAGCATTTT.

J is TRBJ2-7 and V is TRBV18; 7 bases are a match to TRBD1. V gave up 3 bases and J gave up 7 bases; unmatched junction bases: 6. The germline V gene encodes CDR1 KGHSH and CDR2 LQKENI. CDR3 size: 13 residues. This CDR3 reads CASSPSDRAEQYF. The CDR3 coding sequence is TGTGCCAGCTCACCTTCCGACAGGGCTGAGCAGTACTTC.

The chain combines TRBV11-2 with TRBJ2-5; D possibly corresponds to TRBD1 (5 bases). The CDR3 has 13 amino acids. CDR1 SGHAT and CDR2 FQNNGV come from the germline V gene. The V and J ends lost 4 bases and 5 bases respectively, with 11 bases between them. The chain's CDR3 is CASSYQRGETQYF. The CDR3 bases are TGTGCCAGCAGCTATCAAAGGGGCGAGACCCAGTACTTC.

The rearrangement joins TRBV24-1 to TRBJ2-5, with 8 bases lining up with TRBD2. This CDR3 is built from 15 residues. Germline CDR1 is KGHDR and CDR2 is SFDVKD. V shed 5 bases, J shed 5 bases, and the junction held 9 bases outside the gene matches. CDR3 nucleotides: TGTGCCACCAGTGCCCCCGGGGGGGGATCGGAGACCCAGTACTTC. It codes for CATSAPGGGSETQYF.

Worth noting for this clone: At one of its ends the junction is not consistent with the germline gene, which may arise from a read error. This chain links TRBV6-9 with TRBJ2-7; 7 bases agree with TRBD1. Germline CDR1 is MNHGY and CDR2 is SVAAGI. The CDR3 sequence is 16 residues long. The CDR3 here is CASSYMPTDRPWSKDF. The DNA of the CDR3 is TGTGCCAGCAGTTATATGCCCACGGACAGGCCATGGTCTAAGGACTTC.